This record covers a single T cell receptor beta chain. This clonotype was picked up a small number of times. Its antigen target is currently unknown. No clone much larger than this one lies a single base away; base qualities are absent. Per the publication, the treatment or condition label means: in vitro stimulation with specific CMV peptide epitopes to enrich CMV-specific T cells. This sample was included in a study of T cell repertoires in cytomegalovirus infection (dated by TCRdb to the late 2010s). For the study in its entirety: Alongside well-studied HLA-B-restricted epitopes, the peptide stimulations were aimed at recently identified HLA-C-restricted CMV epitopes, whose presentation resists viral immunomodulation. Donor HLA type was relevant to the analysis, because carriage of CMV infection together with the matching HLA type was indicated by public TCR beta signatures. The study at large found these results: Carriers of CMV infection plus the relevant HLA type were discriminated by the cumulative frequency of public TCR beta family members in the study cohort and in an independent roughly 320-donor cohort. The ex vivo response was dominated by HLA-C-restricted CMV-specific TCR beta clonotypes, which also provided the single most frequent clonotype in two of eight donors.

TCRdb names Illumina HiSeq 1500 as the instrument used. Through fastp at Q25 and MiXCR, TCRdb rebuilt clones from the public reads, retaining in-frame beta chains. Records with the same CDR3 protein are collapsed into one entry carrying the most frequent genes and DNA. The sample yields about a million distinct CDR3 sequences; approximately 31% were counted once. The ten largest clonotypes hold about 14% of the sample. The CDR3 sequence holds 14 residues, the cysteine and phenylalanine included. The only DNA kept is the CDR3, 42 bases in frame from the first base. Looking up the germline V gene (reference sequence) yields CDR1 MNHEY and CDR2 SMNVEV. The V end loses 4 bases and the J end loses 7 bases, and a stretch of 14 bases separates them.

Source: cultured CD8+ T cells from PBMCs, taken from culture after CMV antigen stimulation. The receptor comes from a human donor in good health (CMV status not recorded). Some clones in this sample may be carry-over from other donors' samples. In this chain, TRBV27 is recombined with TRBJ2-1, and possibly TRBD1, on 5 matching bases. The CDR3 is CASSWQGKVNEQFF. The bases read TGTGCCAGCAGTTGGCAGGGAAAGGTGAATGAGCAGTTCTTC.